This entry lists 24 T cell receptor beta chains sequenced from one sample in a study of cytomegalovirus exposure and HLA in healthy donors. The table came from immunoSEQ multiplex PCR; TCRdb's copy has only in-frame clones and leaves some out. Among approximately 300,000 clones listed, 86% were seen once. The sequenced material came from PBMCs. The receptors here all came from a woman in her late teens or twenties in good health and CMV-seronegative.

The V call is TRBV6-5, the J call TRBJ2-7; TRBD1 matches at 7 bases. There are 13 residues in the CDR3. Germline V lookup: CDR1 MNHEY, CDR2 SVGAGI. Trimming removed 6 bases from V and 7 bases from J; junction bases left unmatched: 9. Here the CDR3 DNA reads TGTGCCAGCAGGCACCCCGGGACAGAAGAGCAGTACTTC. Translation gives CASRHPGTEEQYF.

There are a few counts of this clone. The chain recombines TRBV29-1 with TRBJ1-1; TRBD1 might be the D (6 bases). V was cut by 7 bases and J by 1 base, with 13 bases left in between. The CDR3 loop spans 13 amino acids. Germline CDR1 is SQVTM and CDR2 is ANQGSEA. The chain's CDR3 is CSAYRDSNTEAFF. CDR3 nucleotide sequence: TGCAGCGCCTACAGGGATTCGAACACTGAAGCTTTCTTT.

This rearrangement joins TRBV30 to TRBJ1-1, with 10 bases aligning to TRBD1. Looked up from germline, CDR1 is GTSNPN and CDR2 is SVGIG (reference sequence). The CDR3 runs 16 residues. Germline trimming cut 6 bases from V and 4 bases from J; bases unmatched to any gene: 14. This CDR3 reads CACRKLSGTGVTEAFF. The DNA for the CDR3 is TGTGCCTGTCGAAAGCTCTCCGGGACAGGGGTCACTGAAGCTTTCTTT.

The chain joins TRBV7-9 to TRBJ2-7; 8 nucleotides agree with TRBD1. Germline loops: CDR1 SEHNR, CDR2 FQNEAQ (reference sequence). Germline trimming cut 6 bases from V and 2 bases from J; bases unmatched to any gene: 6. The CDR3 length is 14 residues. CDR3 region: CASSPGTGPYEQYF. DNA for the CDR3: TGTGCCAGCAGTCCCGGGACAGGACCCTACGAGCAGTACTTC.

Comments on this clone: Other nucleotide sequences in the sample specify the same CDR3. The CDR3 DNA sequence: TGTGCCAGCAGCTTGGGCGGAGGAAACACCATATATTTT. Amino acids: CASSLGGGNTIYF. The chain uses TRBV5-4 and TRBJ1-3; D remains unclear. V shed 0 bases and J shed 4 bases, with 5 bases lying between them. The CDR3 is 13 residues long. Looked up from germline, CDR1 is SGHNT and CDR2 is YYREEE (reference sequence).

This sequence joins TRBV7-7 and TRBJ2-7; a weak D match, TRBD2 (6 bases). V was shortened by 5 bases and J by 2 bases, with 16 bases between the two germline ends. Germline CDR1 SSHAT, CDR2 FNYEAQ (reference sequence). The CDR3 is 15 residues long. This chain's CDR3 is CASSPAGSGAYEQYF. The CDR3 DNA follows: TGTGCCAGCAGCCCCGCGGGGAGCGGCGCCTACGAGCAGTACTTC.

V gene TRBV7-2 combines with J gene TRBJ2-7; the match to TRBD2 covers 13 bases. Trimming removed 5 bases from V and 7 bases from J; junction bases left unmatched: 11. The germline gives CDR1 SGHTA, CDR2 FQGNSA. This CDR3 is 16 amino acids long. CDR3 region: CASSNGPTSGRFEQYF. The CDR3 DNA reads TGTGCCAGCAGCAACGGGCCGACTAGCGGGAGGTTTGAGCAGTACTTC.

This clone was seen only once. The CDR3 is CASSSAPGSGLAGVETQYF. CDR3 nucleotide sequence: TGTGCCAGCAGTTCGGCTCCCGGCTCGGGACTAGCGGGAGTTGAGACCCAGTACTTC. This chain connects TRBV28 to TRBJ2-5; 14 bases line up with TRBD2. This CDR3 has 19 amino acids. The germline V gene encodes CDR1 MDHEN and CDR2 SYDVKM. Trimming at V came to 4 bases and at J to 5 bases, leaving 15 bases not matched to a gene.

This clone was counted once. CDR3 DNA sequence: TGCGCCAGCAGCCCAGCCCTCGACAGGGCGGGGGGCTACACCTTC. Translated: CASSPALDRAGGYTF. The rearrangement uses TRBV5-1 and TRBJ1-2; TRBD1 matches at 7 bases. V shed 4 bases, J shed 8 bases, and the junction held 14 bases outside the gene matches. Germline CDR1 is SGHRS and CDR2 is YFSETQ. The CDR3 covers 15 residues.

The chain has TRBV14 and TRBJ2-1, with 14 bases identical to TRBD2. This CDR3 comprises 16 residues. The trim removed 4 bases at V and 7 bases at J, leaving 6 bases unmatched. CDR1 SGHDN and CDR2 FVKESK come from the germline V gene. The CDR3 region has the DNA TGTGCCAGCAGCCTTCCGGGACTAGCGGGAGTTAATGAGCAGTTCTTC. Protein product: CASSLPGLAGVNEQFF.

V and J are TRBV11-2 and TRBJ2-7; 9 bases are shared with TRBD1. The CDR3 contains 14 residues. Germline V gene data show CDR1 as SGHAT and CDR2 as FQNNGV. V was pared by 5 bases and J by 4 bases, with 6 bases of the junction left unmatched. DNA for the CDR3: TGTGCCAGCAGCCAGCAGACAGGGGGTTACGAGCAGTACTTC. Its translation is CASSQQTGGYEQYF.

This chain connects TRBV7-3 to TRBJ2-5, with D tentatively TRBD2 (6 bases). The CDR3 is made up of 12 amino acids. The V gene's germline CDR1 is SGHTA and CDR2 FQGTGA. The V and J ends lost 8 bases and 5 bases respectively, with 12 bases between them. The chain's CDR3 is CASSEAGETQYF. The CDR3, as DNA: TGTGCCAGCTCAGAGGCGGGGGAGACCCAGTACTTC. The whole variable domain, remainder taken from reference TRBV7-3 and TRBJ2-5, is GAGVSQTPSNKVTEKGKYVELRCDPISGHTALYWYRQSLGQGPEFLIYFQGTGAADDSGLPNDRFFAVRPEGSVSTLKIQRTERGDSAVYLCASSEAGETQYFGPGTRLLVL.

The chain couples TRBV7-2 to TRBJ2-2, with D unresolved. The CDR3 is 12 residues long. V lost 2 bases and J lost 7, with 5 bases in between. Germline CDR1 reads SGHTA; CDR2 reads FQGNSA. CDR3 sequence: CASSLYGGELFF. The CDR3 bases are TGTGCCAGCAGCTTATACGGCGGGGAGCTGTTTTTT.

This clone has just a few counts. The gene calls are TRBV2 and TRBJ2-3, with 8 bases lining up with TRBD2. The CDR3 is 14 amino acids. Trimming at V came to 8 bases and at J to 4 bases, leaving 8 bases not matched to a gene. Germline assignment: CDR1 SNHLY and CDR2 FYNNEI. CDR3 nucleotides: TGTGCCAGCTATAGCGGCGGGGGGCCAGATACGCAGTATTTT. Protein sequence: CASYSGGGPDTQYF. The full variable domain, with the rest looked up from reference TRBV2 and TRBJ2-3, is EPEVTQTPSHQVTQMGQEVILRCVPISNHLYFYWYRQILGQKVEFLVSFYNNEISEKSEIFDDQFSVERPDGSNFTLKIRSTKLEDSAMYFCASYSGGGPDTQYFGPGTRLTVL.

J is TRBJ2-7 and V is TRBV28, with D uncertain. Trimming shortened V by 2 bases and J by 7 bases, and 12 bases separated the two germline ends. The germline V gene encodes CDR1 MDHEN and CDR2 SYDVKM. The CDR3 consists of 13 residues. CDR3 in DNA: TGTGCCAGCAGTTTACCACATCAGTTTGAGCAGTACTTC. Translation: CASSLPHQFEQYF.

The genes are TRBV18 and TRBJ1-1; 9 bases agree with TRBD1. Germline loops: CDR1 KGHSH, CDR2 LQKENI. The CDR3 has 15 amino acids. After removal of 3 bases from V and 5 bases from J, the junction contained 7 bases not matched to a gene. The CDR3 loop is CASSPGTGSSTEAFF. In DNA, the CDR3 is TGTGCCAGCTCACCCGGGACAGGGTCTAGTACTGAAGCTTTCTTT. The full variable domain, its missing parts supplied by reference TRBV18 and TRBJ1-1, is NAGVMQNPRHLVRRRGQEARLRCSPMKGHSHVYWYRQLPEEGLKFMVYLQKENIIDESGMPKERFSAEFPKEGPSILRIQQVVRGDSAAYFCASSPGTGSSTEAFFGQGTRLTVV.

The chain has TRBV9 and TRBJ1-2, with D tentatively TRBD1 (6 bases). This CDR3 spans 16 amino acids. Germline V gene sequence: CDR1 SGDLS, CDR2 YYNGEE. V was clipped by 2 bases and J by 1 base, with 15 bases between them. CDR3 DNA sequence: TGTGCCAGCAGCGTCGGCCTTACAGGGAGTAACTATGGCTACACCTTC. Translated: CASSVGLTGSNYGYTF.

This clone was seen a few times. J is TRBJ2-7 and V is TRBV19; D is possibly TRBD2 (6 bases). Germline CDR1 reads LNHDA; CDR2 reads SQIVND (reference sequence). CDR3 size: 14 residues. The V gene lost 4 bases and the J gene lost 2 bases, with 12 bases spanning the gap. The CDR3 spells CASSTGDGTYEQYF. The CDR3 nucleotides are TGTGCCAGTAGTACGGGGGACGGGACCTACGAGCAGTACTTC.

This clone was counted once. With a much larger clone just one base away, this may be a read error. The rearrangement uses TRBV7-6 and TRBJ2-1, with 8 bases identical to TRBD2. Looked up from germline, CDR1 is SGHVS and CDR2 is FNYEAQ. V lost 5 bases and J lost 9; bases outside the gene matches: 0. The CDR3 is made up of 11 amino acids. The CDR3 protein is CASSRGGEQFF. In DNA form, the CDR3 reads TGTGCCAGCAGCCGGGGGGGTGAGCAGTTCTTC.

The chain uses TRBV19 and TRBJ1-5, with a tentative D call TRBD1 (5 bases). The V end lost 2 bases, the J end lost 1 base, and 6 bases lay between the germline ends. Per germline, CDR1 LNHDA and CDR2 SQIVND (reference sequence). CDR3 length: 14 amino acids. CDR3 nucleotides: TGTGCCAGTAGTATACCAGGGAGCAATCAGCCCCAGCATTTT. Encoded protein: CASSIPGSNQPQHF.

J is TRBJ1-5 and V is TRBV9; TRBD1 is a possible D gene (5 bases). V shed 3 bases and J shed 3 bases, with 10 bases lying between them. Germline-derived CDR1 and CDR2 are SGDLS and YYNGEE. The CDR3 totals 14 residues. CDR3 protein: CASSGGTPNQPQHF. CDR3 nucleotides: TGTGCCAGCAGCGGCGGGACCCCCAATCAGCCCCAGCATTTT.

V gene TRBV2 combines with J gene TRBJ2-1; TRBD1 aligns across 8 bases. Germline V gene data show CDR1 as SNHLY and CDR2 as FYNNEI. This CDR3 comprises 14 residues. The V segment lost 8 bases and the J segment 6 bases; nucleotides outside the gene matches: 9. CDR3 amino acids: CASRTGSSGNEQFF. CDR3 coding DNA: TGTGCCAGCCGGACAGGGAGTAGTGGCAATGAGCAGTTCTTC.

The chain employs TRBV4-1 and TRBJ1-5; possibly TRBD1 for D (6 bases). The V gene's germline CDR1 is MGHRA and CDR2 YSYEKL. V gave up 3 bases and J gave up 3 bases, with 15 bases separating them. The CDR3 extends over 16 amino acids. The CDR3 nucleotides read TGCGCCAGCAGCCATACAGGGTCCGTCGACAATCAGCCCCAGCATTTT. Residues: CASSHTGSVDNQPQHF.

J is TRBJ2-2 and V is TRBV25-1; tentatively, D is TRBD1 (5 bases). CDR3 size: 15 residues. Trimming took 1 base from V and 6 from J, leaving 12 bases between them. Germline assignment: CDR1 MGHDK and CDR2 SYGVNS. The CDR3 nucleotides read TGTGCCAGCAGTGAATGGGGCAGGGAAGCCGGGGAGCTGTTTTTT. Protein sequence: CASSEWGREAGELFF.